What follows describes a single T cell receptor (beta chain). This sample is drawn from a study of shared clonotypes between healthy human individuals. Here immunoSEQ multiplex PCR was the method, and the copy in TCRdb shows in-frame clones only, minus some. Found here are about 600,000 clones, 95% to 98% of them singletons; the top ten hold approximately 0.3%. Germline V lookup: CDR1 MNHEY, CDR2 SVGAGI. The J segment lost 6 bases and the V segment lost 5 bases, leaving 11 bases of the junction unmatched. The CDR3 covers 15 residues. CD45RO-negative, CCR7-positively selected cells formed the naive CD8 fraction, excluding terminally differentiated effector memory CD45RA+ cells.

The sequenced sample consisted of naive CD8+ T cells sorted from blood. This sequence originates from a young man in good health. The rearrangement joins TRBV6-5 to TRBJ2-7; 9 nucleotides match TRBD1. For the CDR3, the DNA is TGTGCCAGCAGTCCAACACAGGGGGCTTACAGCGAGCAGTACTTC. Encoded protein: CASSPTQGAYSEQYF.